This TCR beta chain was retrieved from a study of vaccination and CD4 T cells after COVID-19. Study overall: Sampling post-COVID took place a median about 95 days after diagnosis (range 35 to 161).

Study-level findings and limits: The rise in median SARS-CoV-2-reactive clonotypes, from roughly 21 to 40, was not significant.

Sample time point: late sampling 161 to 241 days after vaccination in a few convalescent patients. In TCRdb, the PCR reads were re-called with MiXCR into one record per CDR3 protein. Here the sample spans about 39,000 distinct CDR3 sequences, 36% being singletons. J lost 5 bases, V lost 1 base, and 6 bases had no gene match. CDR1 SGHVS and CDR2 FQNEAQ come from the germline V gene. This CDR3 is 16 amino acids long. With respect to this clonotype: The antigen remains undetermined. The conserved phenylalanine or tryptophan is not found at the CDR3 terminus, so this likely reflects a read error.

This sample comprised CD4+ T cells from blood, obtained about 7 months after SARS-CoV-2 vaccination. The V call is TRBV7-8, the J call TRBJ2-5; 11 nucleotides align to TRBD2. The source is a human donor who had recovered from COVID-19. CDR3 DNA sequence: TGTGCCAGCAGCTTAGTTGTACTAGCGGGAGTTGAGACCCAGTACTAC. Its protein product is CASSLVVLAGVETQYY.